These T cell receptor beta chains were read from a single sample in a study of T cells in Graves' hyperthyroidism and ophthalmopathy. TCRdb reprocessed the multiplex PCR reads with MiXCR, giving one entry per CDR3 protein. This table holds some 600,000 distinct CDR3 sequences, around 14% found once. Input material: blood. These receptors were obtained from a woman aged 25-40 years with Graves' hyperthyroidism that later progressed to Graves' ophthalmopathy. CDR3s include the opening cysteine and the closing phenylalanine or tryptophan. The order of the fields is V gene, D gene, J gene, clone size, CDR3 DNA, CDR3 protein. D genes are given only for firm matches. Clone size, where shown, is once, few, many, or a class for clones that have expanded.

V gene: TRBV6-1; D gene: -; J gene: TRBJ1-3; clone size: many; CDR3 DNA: TGTGCCAGCAGTATGACACGACCTGACTCTGGAAACACCATATATTTT; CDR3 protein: CASSMTRPDSGNTIYF
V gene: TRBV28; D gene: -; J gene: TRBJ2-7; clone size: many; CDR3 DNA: TGTGCCAGCAGTTTGCCGGGTGAGGGGCACGAGCAGTACTTC; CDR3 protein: CASSLPGEGHEQYF
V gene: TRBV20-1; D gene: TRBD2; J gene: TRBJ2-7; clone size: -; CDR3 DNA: TGCAGTGCTAGTGGAGGGCAGTTCGGACTAGCGGGAAGATTCTACGAGCAGTACTTC; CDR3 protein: CSASGGQFGLAGRFYEQYF
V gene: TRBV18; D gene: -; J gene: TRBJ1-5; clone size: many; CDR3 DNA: TGTGCCAGCTCACCAGGAGGGGGGTACGGTCAGCCCCAGCATTTT; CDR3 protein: CASSPGGGYGQPQHF
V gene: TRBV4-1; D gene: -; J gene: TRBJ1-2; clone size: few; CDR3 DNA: TGCGCCAGCAGCCCCGGGGACGTTCAGGGCTATGGCTACACCTTC; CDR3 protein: CASSPGDVQGYGYTF
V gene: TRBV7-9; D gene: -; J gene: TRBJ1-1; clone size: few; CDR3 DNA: TGTGCCAGCAGCCCGGCGGCGTTCATGAACACTGAAGCTTTCTTT; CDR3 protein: CASSPAAFMNTEAFF
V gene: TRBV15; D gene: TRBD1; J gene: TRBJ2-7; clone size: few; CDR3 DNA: TGTGCCACCAGCAGAGACACAGGGGGCGGTTTCGAGCAGTACTTC; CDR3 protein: CATSRDTGGGFEQYF
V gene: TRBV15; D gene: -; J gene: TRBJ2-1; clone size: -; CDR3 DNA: TGTGCCACCAGCAGCAACCCGCATATCGGGGAGCAGTTCTTC; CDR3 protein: CATSSNPHIGEQFF
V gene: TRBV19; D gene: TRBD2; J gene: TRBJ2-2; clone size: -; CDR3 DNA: TGTGCCAGTAGTATTCTAGCGGCCCCCAACGGGGAGCTGTTTTTT; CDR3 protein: CASSILAAPNGELFF
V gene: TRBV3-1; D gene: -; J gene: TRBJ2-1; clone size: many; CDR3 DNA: TGTGCCAGCAGCCAAGATGGGATAGCGGCACGTGAGCAGTTCTTC; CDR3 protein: CASSQDGIAAREQFF
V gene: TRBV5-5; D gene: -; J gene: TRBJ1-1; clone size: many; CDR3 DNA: TGTGCCAGCAGCTTGGACCCAGAGAACACTGAAGCTTTCTTT; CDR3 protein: CASSLDPENTEAFF
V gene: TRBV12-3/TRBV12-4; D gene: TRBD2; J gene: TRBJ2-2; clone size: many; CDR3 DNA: TGTGCCAGCACCTTGGGGGGGGATGCCACCGGGGAGCTGTTTTTT; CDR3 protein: CASTLGGDATGELFF